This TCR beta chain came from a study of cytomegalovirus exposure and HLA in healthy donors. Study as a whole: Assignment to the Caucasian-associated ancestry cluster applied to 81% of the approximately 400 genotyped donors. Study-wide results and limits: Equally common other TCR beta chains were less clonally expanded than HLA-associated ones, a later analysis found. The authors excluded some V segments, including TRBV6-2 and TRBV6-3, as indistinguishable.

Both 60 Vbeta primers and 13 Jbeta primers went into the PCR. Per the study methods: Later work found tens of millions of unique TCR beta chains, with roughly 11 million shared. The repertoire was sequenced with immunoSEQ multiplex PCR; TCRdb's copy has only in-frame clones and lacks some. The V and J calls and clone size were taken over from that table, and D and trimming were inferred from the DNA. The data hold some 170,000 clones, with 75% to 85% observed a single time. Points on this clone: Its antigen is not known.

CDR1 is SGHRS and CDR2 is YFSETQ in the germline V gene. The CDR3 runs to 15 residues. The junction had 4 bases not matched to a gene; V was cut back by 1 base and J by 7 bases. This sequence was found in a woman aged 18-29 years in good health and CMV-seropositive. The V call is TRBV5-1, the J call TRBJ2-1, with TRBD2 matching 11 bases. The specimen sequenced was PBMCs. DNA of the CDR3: TGCGCCAGCAGCTTGACTAGCGGGGGCTCGAATGAGCAGTTCTTC. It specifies CASSLTSGGSNEQFF.